These T cell receptor beta chains were read from a single sample in a study of a mutant IDH1 vaccine in newly diagnosed glioma. The assay was immunoSEQ multiplex PCR, and TCRdb's table has in-frame clones only and misses some. The sample holds 85,000 to 100,000 clones; around 80% are singletons and the top ten take approximately 7.6%. The starting material was PBMCs, obtained from a glioma patient treated with radiotherapy, temozolomide or both. All receptors derive from a man aged 40-49 years with glioma. Both conserved end residues are part of each CDR3.

j_call | cdr3_length | v_call | cdr3_aa
TRBJ1-6 | 13 | TRBV6-6 | CASSSRINSPLHF
TRBJ1-1 | 12 | TRBV19 | CASSWFEAEAFF
TRBJ2-1 | 15 | TRBV5-6 | CASSLAGGTSGEQFF
TRBJ1-1 | 11 | TRBV5-4 | CASSASGFTFF
TRBJ2-7 | 11 | TRBV6-5 | CASSYSREQYF
TRBJ2-2 | 15 | TRBV30 | CARVGSGLNTGELFF
TRBJ1-2 | 14 | TRBV5-6 | CASSLVPGADGYTF
TRBJ2-7 | 13 | TRBV6-5 | CASSSPAQYEQYF
TRBJ2-5 | 13 | TRBV18 | CASSHEEGETQYF
TRBJ1-4 | 14 | TRBV7-2 | CASSPDRGDEKLFF
TRBJ1-1 | 15 | TRBV5-5 | CASSLVASWNTEAFF
TRBJ2-5 | 14 | TRBV5-1 | CASSGGESPETQYF
TRBJ2-5 | 13 | TRBV29-1 | CSVRLAGLETQYF
TRBJ1-2 | 14 | TRBV12-5 | CASASLTGTGGYTF
TRBJ2-7 | 14 | TRBV5-1 | CASSPTSSSYEQYF
TRBJ2-1 | 19 | TRBV14 | CASSQAPLGRFSSYNEQFF
TRBJ2-1 | 15 | TRBV11-3 | CASSSSGGVANEQFF
TRBJ2-7 | 16 | TRBV4-2 | CASSQGSGTSGYEQYF
TRBJ2-2 | 16 | TRBV27 | CASSSSPGLGRGELFF
TRBJ2-7 | 15 | TRBV7-9 | CASTQRGVSSYEQYF
TRBJ1-6 | 15 | TRBV5-4 | CASSPGSERGSPLHF
TRBJ1-1 | 12 | TRBV29-1 | CSVEYRNTEAFF
TRBJ2-2 | 15 | TRBV18 | CASSLKDRDTGELFF
TRBJ1-5 | 20 | TRBV7-3 | CASSLINRSALGGSNQPQHF
TRBJ2-1 | 16 | TRBV5-6 | CASSLGKEASYNEQFF
TRBJ2-7 | 12 | TRBV7-2 | CASSLIAYEQYF
TRBJ2-3 | 15 | TRBV25-1 | CASAPTGWGPDTQYF